Following are 20 T cell receptor beta chains from one sample sequenced in a study of T cell repertoires in cytomegalovirus infection. Via MiXCR, TCRdb re-called the reads, giving one row per CDR3 protein. The sample comprises about 600,000 distinct CDR3 sequences, 20% to 25% of which are singletons, and approximately 8.2% rests with the top ten. Sequencing input: CD8+ T cells from PBMCs. The receptors shown here come from a human donor in good health (CMV status not recorded). Some clones in this sample may be carry-over from other donors' samples.

With respect to this clonotype: It may be a read error: a sequence one base away is much more abundant. This rearrangement joins TRBV7-9 to TRBJ1-5, with unresolved D. The germline CDR1 and CDR2 sequences are SEHNR and FQNEAQ (reference sequence). The CDR3 loop spans 15 amino acids. This CDR3 is CANSPDGNSNQPQHF. In nucleotides, the CDR3 is TGTGCCAACAGCCCAGACGGTAATAGCAATCAGCCCCAGCATTTT.

A note on this clonotype: Germline and junction disagree at one end, which may indicate a read error. V gene TRBV7-7 combines with J gene TRBJ2-1, with 7 bases identical to TRBD1. Germline V gene data show CDR1 as SSHAT and CDR2 as FNYEAQ (reference sequence). The CDR3 runs to 17 residues. CDR3 loop: CASSFAPRQGYHNEQFF. CDR3 sequence (DNA): TGTGCTAGCAGCTTCGCCCCTAGACAGGGATACCACAATGAGCAGTTCTTC.

The table lists this clonotype with a few counts. This sequence joins TRBV20-1 and TRBJ2-7, with 10 bases that match TRBD1. With V trimmed by 6 bases and J by 3 bases, 5 bases remained unmatched. Germline V gives CDR1 DFQATT, CDR2 SNEGSKA (reference sequence). The CDR3 loop spans 13 amino acids. The CDR3 coding sequence is TGCAGTGCCCCCGGGACAGGGGTCTACGAGCAGTACTTC. This sequence encodes CSAPGTGVYEQYF.

This clonotype was found many times. The V and J genes are TRBV7-9 and TRBJ2-3, with TRBD2 as a possible D gene (6 bases). This CDR3 spans 17 amino acids. Germline V gene data show CDR1 as SEHNR and CDR2 as FQNEAQ (reference sequence). V dropped 1 base and J dropped 5 bases, with 19 bases sitting between them. The CDR3 DNA reads TGTGCCAGCAGCTTAGGGGCGGGGCTCCCCGAAGGAGATACGCAGTATTTT. As protein: CASSLGAGLPEGDTQYF.

As regards this clonotype: The junction departs from germline at one end; a sequencing error may be responsible. The chain links TRBV28 to TRBJ2-1; 12 bases are a match to TRBD2. The V gene's germline CDR1 is MDHEN and CDR2 SYDVKM. This CDR3 is 16 amino acids long. The CDR3 DNA is TGTGCCAACAGTCCCCTAGCGGGGGGGCTCTACAATGAGCAGTTCTTC. Encoded protein: CANSPLAGGLYNEQFF.

The table lists this clonotype with a few counts. The chain joins TRBV4-2 to TRBJ2-2; 9 nucleotides align to TRBD2. V lost 1 base, J lost 6 bases, and 3 bases stayed unmatched. The CDR3 has 15 amino acids. From germline, CDR1 is LGHNA and CDR2 YNFKEQ. CDR3 sequence: CASSQGGGAAGELFF. Here the CDR3 DNA reads TGTGCCAGCAGCCAAGGCGGGGGGGCCGCCGGGGAGCTGTTTTTT.

This clonotype was seen a handful of times. J is TRBJ1-2 and V is TRBV7-6; 8 bases line up with TRBD1. Losses at the gene ends were 5 bases for V and 5 bases for J; bases not matched to a gene: 7. Germline V CDR1 and CDR2: SGHVS, FNYEAQ. The CDR3 extends over 14 amino acids. CDR3 residues: CASSGTGTGYGYTF. Written as DNA, the CDR3 is TGTGCCAGCAGCGGCACCGGGACAGGATATGGCTACACCTTC. The full variable domain, its missing parts supplied by reference TRBV7-6 and TRBJ1-2, is GAGVSQSPRYKVTKRGQDVALRCDPISGHVSLYWYRQALGQGPEFLTYFNYEAQQDKSGLPNDRFSAERPEGSISTLTIQRTEQRDSAMYRCASSGTGTGYGYTFGSGTRLTVV.

The rearrangement joins TRBV28 to TRBJ2-1; 9 nucleotides agree with TRBD1. CDR3 size: 18 residues. Germline CDR1 reads MDHEN; CDR2 reads SYDVKM. V gave up 4 bases and J gave up 10 bases; unmatched junction bases: 20. This CDR3 reads CASSSGQGIPVRQLEQFF. In nucleotides, the CDR3 is TGTGCCAGCAGTTCGGGACAGGGAATCCCTGTACGACAATTGGAGCAGTTCTTC.

The V gene is TRBV7-9, the J gene TRBJ2-1, with D hard to call. With 5 bases removed from V and 4 bases from J, the gap between germline ends came to 18 bases. The CDR3 sequence is 16 residues long. CDR1 is SEHNR and CDR2 is FQNEAQ in the germline V gene (reference sequence). The CDR3, as DNA: TGTGCCAGCAGCACCGTACAAGGATGGCTTTACAATGAGCAGTTCTTC. Translated: CASSTVQGWLYNEQFF.

The sample holds a few counts of this clonotype. The J gene is TRBJ2-6, the V gene TRBV29-1; D tentatively reads TRBD1 or TRBD2 (5 bases each). The V end was cut by 4 bases, the J end by 0 bases, with 16 bases between. The CDR3 consists of 17 residues. Germline V gene sequence: CDR1 SQVTM, CDR2 ANQGSEA. The CDR3 DNA is TGCAGCGTTGTGTCCATGGTGGGACCCTCTGGGGCCAACGTCCTGACTTTC. It translates to CSVVSMVGPSGANVLTF.

The chain carries TRBV28 and TRBJ1-2; TRBD1 matches at 8 bases. The CDR3 spans 19 residues. The germline CDR1 and CDR2 sequences are MDHEN and SYDVKM. The ends lost 7 bases at V and 4 bases at J; junction bases unmatched: 23. CDR3 DNA: TGTGCCAGCAACAACCTCATGGGGGACAGGATGCCTTGGGTCTATGGCTACACCTTC. Residues: CASNNLMGDRMPWVYGYTF.

This clonotype was counted between two and nine times. The chain is built from TRBV7-9 and TRBJ1-4; D is undetermined. The CDR3 contains 19 residues. Germline V lookup: CDR1 SEHNR, CDR2 FQNEAQ (reference sequence). Trimming left V 1 base short and J 0 bases short, with 18 bases between. The CDR3 bases are TGTGCCAGCAGCTTAGAAACCCCGGATAGATCTGCAACTAATGAAAAACTGTTTTTT. Protein product: CASSLETPDRSATNEKLFF.

This clonotype was counted many times. V gene TRBV7-2 combines with J gene TRBJ2-3; 7 bases agree with TRBD1. Germline V CDR1 and CDR2: SGHTA, FQGNSA. Germline trimming cut 8 bases from V and 5 bases from J; bases unmatched to any gene: 13. This CDR3 has 15 amino acids. Here the CDR3 reads CASSTESPGGDTQYF. CDR3 in DNA: TGTGCCAGCTCTACAGAGAGTCCAGGGGGAGATACGCAGTATTTT.

This clonotype was seen at least ten times. V usage is TRBV7-8 and J usage is TRBJ2-7; 8 bases align to TRBD1. The CDR3 totals 12 residues. V shed 3 bases, J shed 13 bases, and the junction held 8 bases outside the gene matches. Germline CDR1 and CDR2: SGHVS and FQNEAQ. The CDR3 DNA reads TGTGCCAGCAGCTTTGGTCGGGACAGGCTATACGTC. Translated: CASSFGRDRLYV.

This chain uses TRBV14 with TRBJ1-1; D possibly corresponds to TRBD1 (5 bases). The CDR3 spans 13 residues. Looked up from germline, CDR1 is SGHDN and CDR2 is FVKESK. V was trimmed by 4 bases and J by 5 bases, leaving 11 bases between them. This chain's CDR3 is CASSPWGETEAFF. CDR3 coding DNA: TGTGCCAGCAGCCCGTGGGGGGAAACTGAAGCTTTCTTT.

This clonotype came up many times. The V gene is TRBV7-2, the J gene TRBJ1-4; D may be TRBD1 (5 bases). Germline values: CDR1 SGHTA, CDR2 FQGNSA. The CDR3 contains 16 residues. Trimming pared 1 base from V and 4 bases from J, leaving 13 bases between. For the CDR3, the DNA is TGTGCCAGCAGCTTAGAGGGACCGGTGTTTAATGAAAAACTGTTTTTT. Residues: CASSLEGPVFNEKLFF.

In this sample, this clonotype turned up a few times. J is TRBJ1-1 and V is TRBV19; 7 positions agree with TRBD1. Trimming removed 7 bases from V and 5 bases from J; junction bases left unmatched: 13. Germline V gene sequence: CDR1 LNHDA, CDR2 SQIVND (reference sequence). CDR3 length: 15 residues. This CDR3 reads CASTTTGRGGTEAFF. CDR3 nucleotide sequence: TGTGCCAGTACCACAACGGGCAGGGGGGGGACTGAAGCTTTCTTT.

This clonotype turned up a few times. The chain combines TRBV6-4 with TRBJ2-2; perhaps D is TRBD1 or TRBD2 (5 bases each). Germline-derived CDR1 and CDR2 are MRHNA and SNTAGT. The CDR3 consists of 16 residues. With 0 bases removed from V and 1 base from J, the gap between germline ends came to 9 bases. CDR3 in DNA: TGTGCCAGCAGTGACTCACCGGGGCGGAACACCGGGGAGCTGTTTTTT. Translated: CASSDSPGRNTGELFF.

This clonotype has a handful of counts. This chain uses TRBV7-9 with TRBJ1-3, with no clear D. The germline gives CDR1 SEHNR, CDR2 FQNEAQ (reference sequence). Trimming removed 5 bases from V and 2 bases from J, with 13 bases in between. The CDR3 length is 15 residues. The CDR3 sequence: CASSRYGEAGNTIYF. The CDR3 DNA reads as TGTGCCAGCAGCCGGTATGGGGAAGCTGGAAACACCATATATTTT. Filled out from reference TRBV7-9 and TRBJ1-3, the complete variable domain reads DTGVSQNPRHKITKRGQNVTFRCDPISEHNRLYWYRQTLGQGPEFLTYFQNEAQLEKSRLLSDRFSAERPKGSFSTLEIQRTEQGDSAMYLCASSRYGEAGNTIYFGEGSWLTVV.

At least ten counts were recorded for this clonotype. The chain recombines TRBV7-2 with TRBJ2-3; the D call may be TRBD1 or TRBD2 (7 bases each). Between the trimmed V and J ends, which lost 5 bases and 0 bases, there was a span of 21 bases. CDR1 is SGHTA and CDR2 is FQGNSA in the germline V gene. CDR3 length equals 18 residues. This chain's CDR3 is CASSLRGGGPSSTDTQYF. CDR3 nucleotides: TGTGCCAGCAGCCTCAGGGGGGGAGGCCCCTCTAGCACAGATACGCAGTATTTT.